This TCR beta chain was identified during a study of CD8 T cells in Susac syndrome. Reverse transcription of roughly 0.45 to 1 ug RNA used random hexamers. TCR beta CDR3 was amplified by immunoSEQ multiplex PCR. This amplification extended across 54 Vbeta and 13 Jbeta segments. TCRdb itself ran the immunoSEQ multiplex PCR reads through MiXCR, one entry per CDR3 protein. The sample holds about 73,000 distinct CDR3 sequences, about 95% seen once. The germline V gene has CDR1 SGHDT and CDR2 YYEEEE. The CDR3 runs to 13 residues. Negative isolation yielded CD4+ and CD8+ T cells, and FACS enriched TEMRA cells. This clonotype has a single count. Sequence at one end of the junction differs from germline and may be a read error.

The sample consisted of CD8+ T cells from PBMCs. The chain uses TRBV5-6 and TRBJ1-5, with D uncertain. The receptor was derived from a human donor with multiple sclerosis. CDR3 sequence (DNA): TGTGCCAGCAGCTTGGTCAGCAACCAGCCCCAGCATTTT. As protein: CASSLVSNQPQHF.